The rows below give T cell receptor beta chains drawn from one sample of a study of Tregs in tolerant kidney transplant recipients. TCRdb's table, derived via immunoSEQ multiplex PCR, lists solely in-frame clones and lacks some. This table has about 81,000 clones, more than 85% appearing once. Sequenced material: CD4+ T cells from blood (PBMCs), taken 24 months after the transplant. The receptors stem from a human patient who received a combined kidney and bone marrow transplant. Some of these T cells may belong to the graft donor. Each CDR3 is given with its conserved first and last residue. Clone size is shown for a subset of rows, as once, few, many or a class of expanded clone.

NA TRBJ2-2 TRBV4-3 CARSQAGQRGGITGELFF
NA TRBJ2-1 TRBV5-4 CASSPGLAYDNEQFF
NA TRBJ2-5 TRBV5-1 CASSLGTSGGGETQYF
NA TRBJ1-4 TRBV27 CASSWGQGPEKLFF
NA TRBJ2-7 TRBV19 CANLQGATYYEQYF
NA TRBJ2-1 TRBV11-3 CASSLDPSGRGYEQFF
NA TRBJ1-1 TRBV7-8 CASSLRGSVRTEAFF
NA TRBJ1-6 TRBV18 CASSPGQNSPLHF
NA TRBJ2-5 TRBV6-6 CASSKYRQGGETQYF
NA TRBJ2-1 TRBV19 CASSIVLRRAYEQFF
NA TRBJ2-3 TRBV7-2 CASTRTSGGTDTQYF
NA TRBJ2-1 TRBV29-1 CSVGAGSGEQFF
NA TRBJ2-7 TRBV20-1 CSARTLGEQYF
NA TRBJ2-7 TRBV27 CASSLSRTGSYEQYF
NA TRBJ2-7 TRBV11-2 CASSLVAGTHEQYF
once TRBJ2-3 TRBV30 CAWSGTGWPDTQYF
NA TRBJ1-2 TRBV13 CASSFYRVEDGYTF
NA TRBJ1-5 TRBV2 CASSARAGANQPQHF
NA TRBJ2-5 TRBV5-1 CASSLTSYQETQYF
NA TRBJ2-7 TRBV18 CASSPGQGRGNEQYF
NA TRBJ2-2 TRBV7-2 CASSLLPGTPGIGELFF
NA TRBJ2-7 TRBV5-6 CASSQGLGYEQYF